This is a list of T cell receptor beta chains from one sample in a study of CD4 T cells in relation to SARS-CoV-2 and coronaviruses. Sequenced by immunoSEQ multiplex PCR; TCRdb stores in-frame clones only, minus some. This table holds about 34,000 clones, 65% to 80% found once. No antigens are known for them. What was sequenced was memory CD4+ T cells from PBMCs, cultured in vitro. The receptor set was obtained from an adult with COVID-19. CDR3s leave out the opening cysteine and the closing phenylalanine or tryptophan. The order of the fields is V gene, CDR3 protein.

>TRBV27
ASSPDGRRSNYGYT
>TRBV12-2
ASRDHSYEQY
>TRBV18
ASSPGTESYEQY
>TRBV2
AKAGPMAVA
>TRBV11-2
ASSLIGQRRKNIQY
>TRBV6-5
ASSRGLAGANEQF
>TRBV24-1
ATSDTPTVGGEQF
>TRBV5-4
ASSTRTSGTTDTQY
>TRBV2
ATKQGAGTDTQY
>TRBV5-1
ASSSPESATDTQY
>TRBV6-5
ASSFDTRNEQF
>TRBV9
ASSVGTSGTDTQY
>TRBV5-5
ASSSRPGVNNEKLF
>TRBV9
ASSAGPGQDYEQY
>TRBV15
ATSSPGKLTDTQY
>TRBV28
ASSPTGTGAYEQY
>TRBV5-5
ASSLGGVHTYEQY
>TRBV5-1
ASSLRTSGANVLT
>TRBV6-5
ASSTPTGGSNGYT
>TRBV18
ASSPRASGRIDNEQF
>TRBV7-9
ASSSSPGGPKMNEQF
>TRBV5-5
ASSFSVGGEQF
>TRBV4-1
ASSQGTGFQETQY
>TRBV11-3
ASSLTLLAGRNTGELF
>TRBV11-1
ASSLAGPTSGELF
>TRBV6-1
ASSDTRANEKLF
>TRBV2
ASSNPGLGTGELF
>TRBV5-8
ASSSRSNYGYT
>TRBV4-1
ASSQDIRREGVSPLH
>TRBV6-5
ASSLSSGTYEQY
>TRBV29-1
SVEGNNYREVVLEVSYNEQF
>TRBV7-2
ASSPSGISNTEAF
>TRBV27
ASSSGPGGGNTEAF
>TRBV5-4
ASSHRTSGSTDTQY
>TRBV6-2/TRBV6-3
ASSYSHQTNTQY
>TRBV4-2
ASSQGSDNSPLH
>TRBV24-1
ATSDLLGQY
>TRBV2
ASSGGKGSKHTEAF
>TRBV6-5
ASSLRGKRYEQY
>TRBV11-2
ASSFTRRGYTGELF
>TRBV28
ASRDLSGRANEQY
>TRBV5-1
ASSFQGTGELF
>TRBV18
ASSPKTGVNTEAF
>TRBV6-5
ASRINQGGQF
>TRBV28
ASYRATNEKLF
>TRBV5-6
ASSSAGGGETQY
>TRBV10-3
AIRKGVFEKLF
>TRBV4-1
ASSQHRGFGNTIY
>TRBV28
ASSYTIREIGQETQY
>TRBV29-1
STGGAGGPDEQY
>TRBV5-6
ASSVDRNEQY
>TRBV19
ASSSGWRSYEQY
>TRBV20-1
SASKDRSPYEQY
>TRBV28
ASSLVGGGTGELF
>TRBV23-1
ASSQSVPGQGNQPQH
>TRBV5-4
ASTNSGGRGETQY
>TRBV30
AWSAQGQGANYGYT
>TRBV20-1
SASPGGYNEQF